The clone carrying this T cell receptor (beta chain) was seen repeatedly, ten times or more. Antigen unknown. The CDR3 runs to 15 residues. Germline CDR1 and CDR2: MDHEN and SYDVKM. With 4 bases removed from V and 1 base from J, the gap between germline ends came to 11 bases. This sample was included in a study of T cells in Graves' hyperthyroidism and ophthalmopathy. Study-wide findings and caveats: Progression to ophthalmopathy was predicted a median of roughly 6.6 months early.

What was amplified from RNA transcripts were TCR beta CDR3 regions. TCR CDR3 underwent first-round RT-PCR with the HTBI primer set. TCRdb passed the multiplex PCR reads through MiXCR, listing each CDR3 protein once. In the table there are 500,000 to 650,000 distinct CDR3 sequences, roughly 15% of which are singletons. The origin of this receptor is a woman aged 45 to 65 with Graves' ophthalmopathy. Sequencing was done on a sample of blood. The genes are TRBV28 and TRBJ1-3, with no clear D. The CDR3 reads CASSSPTLSGNTIYF. As DNA, the CDR3 is TGTGCCAGCAGTTCCCCGACCCTTTCTGGAAACACCATATATTTT.